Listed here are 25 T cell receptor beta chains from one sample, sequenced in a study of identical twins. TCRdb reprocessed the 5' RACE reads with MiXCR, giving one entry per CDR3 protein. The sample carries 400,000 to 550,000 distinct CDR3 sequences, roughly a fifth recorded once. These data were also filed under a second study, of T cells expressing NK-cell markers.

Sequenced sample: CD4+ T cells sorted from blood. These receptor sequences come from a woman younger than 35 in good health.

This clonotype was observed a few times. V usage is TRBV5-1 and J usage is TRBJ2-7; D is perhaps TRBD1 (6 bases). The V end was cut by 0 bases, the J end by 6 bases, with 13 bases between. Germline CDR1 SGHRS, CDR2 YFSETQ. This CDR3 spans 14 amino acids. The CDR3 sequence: CASSLGQAGGEQYF. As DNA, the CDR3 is TGCGCCAGCAGCTTGGGACAGGCTGGGGGCGAGCAGTACTTC.

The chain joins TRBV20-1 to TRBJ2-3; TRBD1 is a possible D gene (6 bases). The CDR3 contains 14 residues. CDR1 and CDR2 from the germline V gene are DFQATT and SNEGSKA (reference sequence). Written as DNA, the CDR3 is TGCAGCGCGGAAACAGGGACGTTGGCAGATACGCAGTATTTT. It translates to CSAETGTLADTQYF.

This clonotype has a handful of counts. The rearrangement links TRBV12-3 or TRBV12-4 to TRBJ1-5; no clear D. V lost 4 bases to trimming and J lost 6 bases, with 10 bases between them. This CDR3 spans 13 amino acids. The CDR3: CASSYTAGQPQHF. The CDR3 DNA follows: TGTGCCAGCAGTTATACGGCAGGTCAGCCCCAGCATTTT.

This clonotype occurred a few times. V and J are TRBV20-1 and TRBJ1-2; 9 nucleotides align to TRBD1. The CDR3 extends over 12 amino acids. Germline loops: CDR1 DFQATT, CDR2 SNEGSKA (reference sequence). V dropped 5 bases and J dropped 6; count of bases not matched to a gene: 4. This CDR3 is CSAYDRGDGYTF. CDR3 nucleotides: TGCAGTGCTTATGACAGGGGGGATGGCTACACCTTC.

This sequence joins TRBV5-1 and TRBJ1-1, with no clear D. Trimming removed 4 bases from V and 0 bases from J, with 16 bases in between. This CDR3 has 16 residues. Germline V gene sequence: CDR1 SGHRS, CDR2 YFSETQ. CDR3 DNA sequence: TGCGCCAGCAGCAAATCGGTGGGCACCATGAACACTGAAGCTTTCTTT. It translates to CASSKSVGTMNTEAFF.

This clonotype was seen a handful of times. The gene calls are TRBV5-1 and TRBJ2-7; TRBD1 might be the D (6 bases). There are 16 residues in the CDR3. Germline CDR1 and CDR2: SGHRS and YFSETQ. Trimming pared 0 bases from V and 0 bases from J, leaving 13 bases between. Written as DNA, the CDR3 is TGCGCCAGCAGCTTGGCCGGACAGAAACTCTCCTACGAGCAGTACTTC. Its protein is CASSLAGQKLSYEQYF.

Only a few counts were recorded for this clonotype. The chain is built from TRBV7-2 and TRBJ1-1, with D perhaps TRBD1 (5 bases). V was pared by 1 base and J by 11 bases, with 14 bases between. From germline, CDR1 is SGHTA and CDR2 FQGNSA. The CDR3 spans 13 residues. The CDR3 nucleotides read TGTGCCAGCAGCTTAGAGTATGCGGGGCCGGCTTTCTTT. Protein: CASSLEYAGPAFF.

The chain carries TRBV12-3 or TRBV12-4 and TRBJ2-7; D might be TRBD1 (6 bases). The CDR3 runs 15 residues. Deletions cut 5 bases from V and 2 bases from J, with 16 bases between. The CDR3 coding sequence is TGTGCCAGCAGTCCCAGGGGCGCTTTAACCTACGAGCAGTACTTC. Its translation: CASSPRGALTYEQYF.

The CDR3 bases are TGTGCCAGCAGCTTAAGTTGGGGGTTCTCTGGGGCCAACGTCCTGACTTTC. Its protein is CASSLSWGFSGANVLTF. The V gene is TRBV11-2, the J gene TRBJ2-6; D possibly matches TRBD1 or TRBD2 (5 bases each). The CDR3 has 17 amino acids. V lost 2 bases and J 0 bases, leaving 11 bases between the germline ends. The germline V gene has CDR1 SGHAT and CDR2 FQNNGV.

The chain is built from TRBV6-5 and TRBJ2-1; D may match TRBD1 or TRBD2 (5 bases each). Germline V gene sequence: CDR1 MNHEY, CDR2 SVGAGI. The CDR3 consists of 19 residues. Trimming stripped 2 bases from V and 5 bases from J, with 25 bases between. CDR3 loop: CASSYATRDPANRNNEQFF. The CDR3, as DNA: TGTGCCAGCAGTTACGCCACCCGGGACCCCGCTAACAGGAACAATGAGCAGTTCTTC.

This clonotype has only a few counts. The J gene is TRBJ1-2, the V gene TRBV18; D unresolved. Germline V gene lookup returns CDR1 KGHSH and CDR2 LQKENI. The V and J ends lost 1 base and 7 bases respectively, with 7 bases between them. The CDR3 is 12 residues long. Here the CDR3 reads CASSPLFPGYTF. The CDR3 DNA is TGTGCCAGCTCACCACTCTTTCCTGGCTACACCTTC.

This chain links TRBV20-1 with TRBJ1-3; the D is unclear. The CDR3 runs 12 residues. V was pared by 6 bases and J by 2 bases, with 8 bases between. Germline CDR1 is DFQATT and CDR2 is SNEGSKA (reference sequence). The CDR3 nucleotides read TGCAGTGCCCTAACCGCTGGAAACACCATATATTTT. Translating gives CSALTAGNTIYF.

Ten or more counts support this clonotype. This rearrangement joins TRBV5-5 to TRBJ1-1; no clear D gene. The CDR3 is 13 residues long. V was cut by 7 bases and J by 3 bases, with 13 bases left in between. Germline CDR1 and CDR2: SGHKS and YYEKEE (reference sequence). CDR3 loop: CASGRSGYTEAFF. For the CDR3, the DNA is TGTGCCAGCGGACGGTCGGGGTACACTGAAGCTTTCTTT.

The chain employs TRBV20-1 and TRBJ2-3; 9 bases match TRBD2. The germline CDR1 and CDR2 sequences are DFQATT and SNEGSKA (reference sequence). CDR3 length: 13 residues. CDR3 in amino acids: CGLLRGGWDTQYF. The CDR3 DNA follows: TGCGGCTTGTTGCGGGGGGGGTGGGATACGCAGTATTTT.

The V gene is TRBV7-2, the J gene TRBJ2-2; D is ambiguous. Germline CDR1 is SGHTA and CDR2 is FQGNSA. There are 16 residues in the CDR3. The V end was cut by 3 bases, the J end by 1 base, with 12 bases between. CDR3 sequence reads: CASSFSYSLNTGELFF. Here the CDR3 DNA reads TGTGCCAGCAGCTTTTCGTACAGCCTGAACACCGGGGAGCTGTTTTTT.

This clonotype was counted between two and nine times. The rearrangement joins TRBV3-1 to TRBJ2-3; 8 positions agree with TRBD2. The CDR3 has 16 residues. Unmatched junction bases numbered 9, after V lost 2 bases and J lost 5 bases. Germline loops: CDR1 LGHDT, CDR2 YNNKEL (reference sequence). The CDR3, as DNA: TGTGCCAGCAGCCAATACGGGGGGGGCGTCAAAGATACGCAGTATTTT. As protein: CASSQYGGGVKDTQYF.

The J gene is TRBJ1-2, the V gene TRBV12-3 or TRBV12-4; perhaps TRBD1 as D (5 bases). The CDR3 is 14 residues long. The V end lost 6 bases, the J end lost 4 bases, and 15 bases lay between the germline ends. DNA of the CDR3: TGTGCCAGCAGCCACCGGGGGTCGGGCTATGGCTACACCTTC. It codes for CASSHRGSGYGYTF.

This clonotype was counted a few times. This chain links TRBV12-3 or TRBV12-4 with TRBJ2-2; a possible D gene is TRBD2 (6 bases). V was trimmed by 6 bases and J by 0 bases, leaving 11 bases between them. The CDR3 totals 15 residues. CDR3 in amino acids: CASSQPSANTGELFF. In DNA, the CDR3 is TGTGCCAGCAGCCAACCTAGCGCGAACACCGGGGAGCTGTTTTTT.

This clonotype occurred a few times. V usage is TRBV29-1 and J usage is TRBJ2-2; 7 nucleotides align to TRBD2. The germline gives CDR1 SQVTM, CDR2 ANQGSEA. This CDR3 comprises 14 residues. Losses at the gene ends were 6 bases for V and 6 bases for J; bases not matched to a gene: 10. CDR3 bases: TGCAGCGTGCTACAGGCTCGGGGGGCCGGGGAGCTGTTTTTT. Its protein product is CSVLQARGAGELFF.

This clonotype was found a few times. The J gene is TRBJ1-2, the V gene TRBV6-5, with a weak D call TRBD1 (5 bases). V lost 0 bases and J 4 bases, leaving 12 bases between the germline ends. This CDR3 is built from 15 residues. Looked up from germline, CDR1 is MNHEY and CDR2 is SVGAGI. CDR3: CASSYSGGATYGYTF. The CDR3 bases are TGTGCCAGCAGTTACTCAGGAGGGGCTACCTATGGCTACACCTTC.

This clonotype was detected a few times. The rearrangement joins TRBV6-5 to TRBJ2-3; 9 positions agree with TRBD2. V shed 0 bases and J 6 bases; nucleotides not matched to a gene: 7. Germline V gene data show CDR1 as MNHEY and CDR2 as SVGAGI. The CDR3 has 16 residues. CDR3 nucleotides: TGTGCCAGCAGTTACTCTGGCGGGGGGGCCTCGGATACGCAGTATTTT. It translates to CASSYSGGGASDTQYF.

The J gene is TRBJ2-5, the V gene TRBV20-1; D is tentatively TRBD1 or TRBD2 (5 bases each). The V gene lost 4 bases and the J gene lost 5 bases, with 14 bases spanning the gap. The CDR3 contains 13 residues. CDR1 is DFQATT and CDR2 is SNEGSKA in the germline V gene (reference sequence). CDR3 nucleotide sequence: TGCAGTGCTACCGAGGGGCAGAGGGAGACCCAGTACTTC. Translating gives CSATEGQRETQYF.

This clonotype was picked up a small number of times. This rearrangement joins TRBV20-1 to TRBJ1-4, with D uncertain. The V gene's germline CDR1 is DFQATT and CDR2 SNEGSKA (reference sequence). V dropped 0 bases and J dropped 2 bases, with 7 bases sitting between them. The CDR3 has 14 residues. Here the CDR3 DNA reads TGCAGTGCTAGAGATTGGAATACTAATGAAAAACTGTTTTTT. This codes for CSARDWNTNEKLFF.

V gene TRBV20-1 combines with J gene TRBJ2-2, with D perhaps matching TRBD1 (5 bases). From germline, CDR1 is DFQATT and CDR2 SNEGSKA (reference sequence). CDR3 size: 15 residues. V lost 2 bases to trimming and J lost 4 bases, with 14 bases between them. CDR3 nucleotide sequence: TGCAGTGCTAGAAAATCCCCAGGGATCACCGGGGAGCTGTTTTTT. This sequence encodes CSARKSPGITGELFF.

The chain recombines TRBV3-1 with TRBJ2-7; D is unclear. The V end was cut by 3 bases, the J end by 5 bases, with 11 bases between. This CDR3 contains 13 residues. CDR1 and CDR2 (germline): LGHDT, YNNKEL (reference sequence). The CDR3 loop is CASSQNGGNEQYF. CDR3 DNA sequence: TGTGCCAGCAGCCAGAACGGCGGCAACGAGCAGTACTTC.